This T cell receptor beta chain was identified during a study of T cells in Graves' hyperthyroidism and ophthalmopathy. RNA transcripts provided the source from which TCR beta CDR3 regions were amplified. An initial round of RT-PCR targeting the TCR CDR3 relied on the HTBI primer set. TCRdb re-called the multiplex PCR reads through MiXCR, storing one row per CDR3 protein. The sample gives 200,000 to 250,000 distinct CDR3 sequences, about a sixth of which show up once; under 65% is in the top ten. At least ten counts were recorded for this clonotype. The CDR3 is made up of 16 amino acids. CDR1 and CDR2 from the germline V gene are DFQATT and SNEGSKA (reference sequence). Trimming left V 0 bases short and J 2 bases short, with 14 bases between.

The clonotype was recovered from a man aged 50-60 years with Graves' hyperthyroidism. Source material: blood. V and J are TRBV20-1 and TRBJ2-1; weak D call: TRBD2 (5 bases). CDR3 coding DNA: TGCAGTGCTAGAGATCAAACGGGAAGGGCCTACAATGAGCAGTTCTTC. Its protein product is CSARDQTGRAYNEQFF.